This T cell receptor (beta chain) was recorded in a study of blood T cell repertoires in COVID-19 (dated by TCRdb to about 2020). Background for the entire study: The collaborator samples originated in the United States, Italy and Spain and spanned the acute and convalescent phases of COVID-19. The prospective study material was composed of cDNA or gDNA derived from T cells, B-cell-depleted T cells, or PBMCs. Deeply sampled blood TCRbeta repertoires from subjects exposed to, actively infected with, or recovered from COVID-19 were included in the dataset. Sample metadata almost always included a de-identified subject ID, COVID-19 status, age in years and sex. Samples were obtained from the ongoing ImmuneRACE study (first 160 participants) and from about 1,300 subjects provided by 6 global collaborators. The repertoires were released in a freely available public database meant as a resource for research on the immune response to SARS-CoV-2. Where available, HLA class I and class II types were obtained from metadata supplied by the sample provider rather than from assay-based typing. General study outcomes and caveats: Clinical and demographic metadata were provided uncurated, with the amount varying by source and participant.

Participants in the prospective study were enrolled through a virtual design, were aged roughly 18 to 90 years, and lived in roughly 24 United States geographic areas. To assign participants to cohorts, the prospective study relied on clinical history that participants themselves reported in a screening survey and a study questionnaire. Recovered participants in ImmuneRACE Cohort 3 were defined by two consecutive negative NP/OP PCR tests, clearance by a healthcare professional, or resolution of symptoms. Mobile phlebotomists in the prospective study collected whole blood, serum and a nasopharyngeal or oropharyngeal swab from every participant. Over a 2-month period, participants in the prospective study had the option of providing additional blood draws and questionnaires. Blood samples from the prospective study were shipped frozen or at room temperature prior to DNA extraction. Measured from the cysteine to the phenylalanine, the CDR3 is 15 residues long. CDR3 DNA is the only sequence kept; it has 45 bases, read in frame from the first base. For CDR1 and CDR2, the germline V gene lists MNHEY and SVGEGT. Trimming removed 5 bases from V and 1 base from J; the gene matches leave 4 bases unexplained.

TCRbeta CDR3 regions were amplified from genomic DNA by means of the immunoSEQ Assay, a bias-controlled multiplex PCR. The study's own analysis went as follows. The number of nucleated cells in each sample was estimated from the amplification of reference gene primers within the assay. To quantify the absolute abundance of each unique TCRbeta CDR3 rearrangement, sequence reads were collapsed and filtered. Productive Simpson clonality was computed per sample as the square root of Simpson's diversity index over productive rearrangements. Here the immuneACCESS table is served through TCRdb, limited to in-frame sequences with V and J called. Missing clones are a known gap in these copies; in checked studies unresolved V genes cover under half, and the rest lacks a known reason. D and trimming were read from the DNA, whereas the V and J calls and clone size are those reported in that table. This sample is represented by around 380,000 clones; about 87% of them were singletons. 1% to 1.5% of the sample is taken by the ten largest.

This clone turned up a few times. Its antigen is not yet known. Base qualities are missing; no much larger clone stands one base away. This TCR came from a man aged 30 to 39 who had recovered from COVID-19. The rearranged chain carries TRBV6-2 or TRBV6-3 and TRBJ2-3, and TRBD1 aligns with 9 junction nucleotides. The sample comprised PBMCs or T cells enriched from blood (not recorded which). The CDR3 sequence is CASSRDRVGTDTQYF. The nucleotide sequence is given as TGTGCCAGCAGTCGGGACAGGGTAGGCACAGATACGCAGTATTTT.